Each of the 22 T cell receptor beta chains below was sequenced from the same sample in a study of regulatory T cells in long-lasting Graves disease. Libraries of TCR beta came from iRepertoire HTBI primers plus Arm-PCR of CDR3 regions. Using its own MiXCR run on the multiplex PCR reads, TCRdb lists one record per CDR3 protein. The sample has under 800,000 distinct CDR3 sequences, approximately 15% seen once. Documented time point: newly diagnosed GD, antithyroid drugs for less than 3 months. PBMCs were the source of the RNA used for TCR sequencing. In addition, the sample was reused for a study of T cells in Graves' hyperthyroidism and ophthalmopathy.

The source material was peripheral blood mononuclear cells (PBMCs), sampled at new diagnosis, from a patient treated with antithyroid drugs. These receptors were collected from a woman in her 30s with Graves disease.

This clonotype has more than one count but fewer than ten. The chain carries TRBV5-1 and TRBJ1-1, with 7 bases identical to TRBD1. This CDR3 spans 15 amino acids. V trimming: 5 bases; J trimming: 4 bases; junction bases outside the gene matches: 11. Germline loops: CDR1 SGHRS, CDR2 YFSETQ. The DNA of the CDR3 is TGCGCCAGCAGTGCGGAAGGGGGCGCGGGCACTGAAGCTTTCTTT. It codes for CASSAEGGAGTEAFF.

Of note for this clonotype: A read error may explain this, as a much larger clone is one base away. The J gene is TRBJ1-4, the V gene TRBV7-3, with D maybe TRBD1 (6 bases). Germline CDR1 and CDR2: SGHTA and FQGTGA. Trimming left V 6 bases short and J 7 bases short, with 15 bases between. CDR3 length: 14 residues. Here the CDR3 reads CASRSRGCVEKLFF. In DNA form, the CDR3 reads TGTGCCAGCAGGTCCAGGGGTTGCGTTGAAAAACTGTTTTTT.

The sample holds a few counts of this clonotype. The chain carries TRBV29-1 and TRBJ2-5; D unresolved. The CDR3 is made up of 12 amino acids. Germline V lookup: CDR1 SQVTM, CDR2 ANQGSEA. With 4 bases removed from V and 1 base from J, the gap between germline ends came to 7 bases. CDR3 residues: CSVVGIQETQYF. CDR3 nucleotides: TGCAGCGTTGTAGGGATCCAAGAGACCCAGTACTTC. The full variable domain, completed using reference TRBV29-1 and TRBJ2-5, is SAVISQKPSRDICQRGTSLTIQCQVDSQVTMMFWYRQQPGQSLTLIATANQGSEATYESGFVIDKFPISRPNLTFSTLTVSNMSPEDSSIYLCSVVGIQETQYFGPGTRLLVL.

This clonotype was found a few times. This sequence joins TRBV29-1 and TRBJ2-7, with D perhaps matching TRBD2 (5 bases). V was clipped by 4 bases and J by 2 bases, with 27 bases between them. This CDR3 spans 18 amino acids. Germline V gene data show CDR1 as SQVTM and CDR2 as ANQGSEA. This CDR3 reads CSVGLPLQIEARTYEQYF. Here the CDR3 DNA reads TGCAGCGTTGGACTACCTCTCCAAATCGAGGCGAGAACCTACGAGCAGTACTTC.

This clonotype was observed at least ten times. V usage is TRBV27 and J usage is TRBJ1-1; D may be TRBD1 (6 bases). CDR3 size: 15 residues. Trimming took 4 bases from V and 2 from J, leaving 14 bases between them. The germline V gene encodes CDR1 MNHEY and CDR2 SMNVEV (reference sequence). The CDR3: CASSSRGSQNTEAFF. The CDR3, as DNA: TGTGCCAGCAGTTCCAGGGGCAGCCAAAACACTGAAGCTTTCTTT.

This clonotype was seen repeatedly, ten times or more. The chain joins TRBV7-2 to TRBJ1-4, with D possibly being TRBD1 (6 bases). Germline CDR1 SGHTA, CDR2 FQGNSA. This CDR3 is 15 amino acids long. Trimming removed 2 bases from V and 4 bases from J, with 11 bases in between. The CDR3 bases are TGTGCCAGCAGCTTACTCAGGGGCGATAATGAAAAACTGTTTTTT. Protein: CASSLLRGDNEKLFF. Together with reference TRBV7-2 and TRBJ1-4, the CDR3 gives the full variable domain: GAGVSQSPSNKVTEKGKDVELRCDPISGHTALYWYRQSLGQGLEFLIYFQGNSAPDKSGLPSDRFSAERTGGSVSTLTIQRTQQEDSAVYLCASSLLRGDNEKLFFGSGTQLSVL.

This clonotype was detected many times. An end of the junction differs from the germline gene, which may be a read error. The gene calls are TRBV7-7 and TRBJ2-5; no definite D call. Germline assignment: CDR1 SSHAT and CDR2 FNYEAQ (reference sequence). The CDR3 is 13 residues long. CDR3 bases: TGTGCTAGCAGCGTGGGATTTTTAGAGACCCAGTACTTC. It translates to CASSVGFLETQYF.

This clonotype was picked up a small number of times. This chain links TRBV18 with TRBJ2-1; 8 bases are a match to TRBD2. Trimming took 1 base from V and 4 from J; bases not matched to a gene: 9. Germline V gene sequence: CDR1 KGHSH, CDR2 LQKENI. This CDR3 region has 17 residues. The CDR3 sequence: CASSPRPRSGGYNEQFF. The CDR3 DNA sequence: TGTGCCAGCTCACCACGCCCCAGAAGCGGGGGATACAATGAGCAGTTCTTC.

The J gene is TRBJ2-7, the V gene TRBV11-1; 9 positions match TRBD2. This CDR3 has 15 residues. Germline V gives CDR1 SGHAT, CDR2 FQDESV (reference sequence). Trimming removed 3 bases from V and 5 bases from J; junction bases left unmatched: 8. In DNA, the CDR3 is TGTGCCAGCAGCTTGGCGGGCGGGAGGGTTGACGAGCAGTACTTC. Translation gives CASSLAGGRVDEQYF.

This clonotype was counted between two and nine times. The rearrangement joins TRBV13 to TRBJ2-3; D ambiguous. The germline gives CDR1 PRHDT, CDR2 FYEKMQ (reference sequence). V dropped 3 bases and J dropped 7 bases, with 26 bases sitting between them. The CDR3 is made up of 18 amino acids. CDR3 loop: CASSFMSLGREKDYTQYF. The CDR3 DNA reads TGTGCCAGCAGCTTTATGTCTCTCGGAAGGGAAAAGGATTATACGCAGTATTTT.

The gene calls are TRBV29-1 and TRBJ1-1; no definite D call. Germline loops: CDR1 SQVTM, CDR2 ANQGSEA. V was shortened by 7 bases and J by 3 bases, with 12 bases between the two germline ends. The CDR3 sequence is 12 residues long. CDR3 nucleotide sequence: TGCAGCGCTTGGGCGGAGGACACTGAAGCTTTCTTT. Translation gives CSAWAEDTEAFF.

In its sample, this clonotype was seen many times. J is TRBJ1-1 and V is TRBV20-1; D is perhaps TRBD1 (5 bases). There are 11 residues in the CDR3. Germline values: CDR1 DFQATT, CDR2 SNEGSKA (reference sequence). V was shortened by 0 bases and J by 8 bases, with 7 bases between the two germline ends. Here the CDR3 DNA reads TGCAGTGCTAGAGACGACAGCGAAGCTTTCTTT. Translation gives CSARDDSEAFF.

This clonotype was seen a few times. The chain employs TRBV4-1 and TRBJ2-2, with TRBD2 identical over 8 bases. V gave up 6 bases and J gave up 3 bases; unmatched junction bases: 12. The CDR3 contains 17 residues. In germline, CDR1 is MGHRA, CDR2 YSYEKL. Here the CDR3 DNA reads TGCGCCAGCAGAAAAAGGCAGCGGGAGTGGGACACCGGGGAGCTGTTTTTT. Amino acid sequence: CASRKRQREWDTGELFF.

As to this clonotype: A much larger clone lies one base from this, so it may be a read error. This rearrangement joins TRBV30 to TRBJ1-2, with D unclear. CDR1 is GTSNPN, CDR2 SVGIG, per germline (reference sequence). This CDR3 has 12 amino acids. The CDR3 sequence is CAWGVGRPDPSF. The CDR3 bases are TGTGCCTGGGGTGTAGGGCGGCCCGATCCAAGCTTC.

This clonotype has a count of ten or more. The chain recombines TRBV6-1 with TRBJ2-2, with 8 bases that match TRBD1. Germline V lookup: CDR1 MNHNS, CDR2 SASEGT. The CDR3 extends over 15 amino acids. V lost 8 bases and J lost 5; bases outside the gene matches: 10. In DNA form, the CDR3 reads TGTGCCAGCCGGGGACAGGCCTTTTCGACCGGGGAGCTGTTTTTT. This codes for CASRGQAFSTGELFF.

This clonotype was seen many times. J is TRBJ2-1 and V is TRBV27, with 15 bases identical to TRBD2. The CDR3 length is 19 residues. Germline loops: CDR1 MNHEY, CDR2 SMNVEV (reference sequence). The J segment lost 1 base and the V segment lost 7 bases, leaving 11 bases of the junction unmatched. As DNA, the CDR3 is TGTGCCAGCAAAAACCCCTGGACTAGCGGGAGGGGGTCCTACAATGAGCAGTTCTTC. Amino acid sequence: CASKNPWTSGRGSYNEQFF.

The rearrangement links TRBV10-1 to TRBJ2-7; 11 bases are a match to TRBD2. Germline CDR1 and CDR2: WNHNN and SYGVQD (reference sequence). The CDR3 is made up of 12 amino acids. V lost 6 bases and J lost 10; bases outside the gene matches: 5. Written as DNA, the CDR3 is TGCGCCAGCAGCTTAGCGGGAGGGAAACAGTACTTC. Amino acids: CASSLAGGKQYF.

The chain joins TRBV5-1 to TRBJ2-3, with D unresolved. Germline loops: CDR1 SGHRS, CDR2 YFSETQ. The CDR3 consists of 15 residues. Trimming left V 0 bases short and J 2 bases short, with 10 bases between. The CDR3 sequence: CASSLDSANTDTQYF. CDR3 DNA: TGCGCCAGCAGCTTGGACAGCGCAAACACAGATACGCAGTATTTT. Based on the CDR3 plus reference TRBV5-1 and TRBJ2-3, the full variable domain is KAGVTQTPRYLIKTRGQQVTLSCSPISGHRSVSWYQQTPGQGLQFLFEYFSETQRNKGNFPGRFSGRQFSNSRSEMNVSTLELGDSALYLCASSLDSANTDTQYFGPGTRLTVL.

This clonotype was seen at least ten times. V is TRBV28 and J is TRBJ2-5; TRBD1 matches 9 bases. In germline, CDR1 is MDHEN, CDR2 SYDVKM. This CDR3 spans 15 amino acids. V shed 5 bases, J shed 5 bases, and the junction held 9 bases outside the gene matches. CDR3 loop: CASSPPQGAGETQYF. The CDR3 DNA is TGTGCCAGCAGTCCCCCACAGGGGGCGGGGGAGACCCAGTACTTC.

This clonotype has a handful of counts. The chain recombines TRBV20-1 with TRBJ2-5; D gene unclear. CDR1 and CDR2 (germline): DFQATT, SNEGSKA (reference sequence). Between the trimmed V and J ends, which lost 5 bases and 2 bases, there was a span of 9 bases. This CDR3 is 12 amino acids long. The CDR3 nucleotides read TGCAGTGCTGCCGACGGACAAGAGACCCAGTACTTC. It encodes CSAADGQETQYF.

The table lists this clonotype with a count of one. A much larger clone lies one base from this, so it may be a read error. J is TRBJ1-2 and V is TRBV29-1; 9 bases are shared with TRBD1. CDR1 SQVTM and CDR2 ANQGSEA come from the germline V gene. With 5 bases clipped from V and 2 bases from J, the junction kept 12 bases outside the gene matches. There are 16 residues in the CDR3. CDR3 protein: CSVSSPRQGGNYGYTF. Written as DNA, the CDR3 is TGCAGCGTTTCATCCCCCCGACAGGGGGGGAACTATGGCTACACCTTC.

The CDR3 DNA sequence: TGTGCCTCGTCCGGACAGGGGCAAACCGGGGAGCTGTTTTTT. It codes for CASSGQGQTGELFF. V gene TRBV11-2 combines with J gene TRBJ2-2; 9 nucleotides align to TRBD1. J gave up 5 bases and V 11 bases, and 9 bases lay outside the gene matches. CDR1 and CDR2 (germline): SGHAT, FQNNGV. The CDR3 spans 14 residues.